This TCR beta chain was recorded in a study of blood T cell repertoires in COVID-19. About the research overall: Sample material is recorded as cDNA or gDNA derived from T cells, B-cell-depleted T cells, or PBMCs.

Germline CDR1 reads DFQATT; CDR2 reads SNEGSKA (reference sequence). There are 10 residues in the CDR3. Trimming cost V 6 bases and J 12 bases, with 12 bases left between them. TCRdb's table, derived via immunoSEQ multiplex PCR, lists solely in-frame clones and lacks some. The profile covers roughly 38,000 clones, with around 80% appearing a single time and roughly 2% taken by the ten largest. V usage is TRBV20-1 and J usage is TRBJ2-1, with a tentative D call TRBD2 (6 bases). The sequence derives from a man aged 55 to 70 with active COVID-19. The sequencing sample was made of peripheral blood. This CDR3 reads CSATRDWQFF. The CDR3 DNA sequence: TGCAGTGCCACCCGGGACTGGCAGTTCTTC.